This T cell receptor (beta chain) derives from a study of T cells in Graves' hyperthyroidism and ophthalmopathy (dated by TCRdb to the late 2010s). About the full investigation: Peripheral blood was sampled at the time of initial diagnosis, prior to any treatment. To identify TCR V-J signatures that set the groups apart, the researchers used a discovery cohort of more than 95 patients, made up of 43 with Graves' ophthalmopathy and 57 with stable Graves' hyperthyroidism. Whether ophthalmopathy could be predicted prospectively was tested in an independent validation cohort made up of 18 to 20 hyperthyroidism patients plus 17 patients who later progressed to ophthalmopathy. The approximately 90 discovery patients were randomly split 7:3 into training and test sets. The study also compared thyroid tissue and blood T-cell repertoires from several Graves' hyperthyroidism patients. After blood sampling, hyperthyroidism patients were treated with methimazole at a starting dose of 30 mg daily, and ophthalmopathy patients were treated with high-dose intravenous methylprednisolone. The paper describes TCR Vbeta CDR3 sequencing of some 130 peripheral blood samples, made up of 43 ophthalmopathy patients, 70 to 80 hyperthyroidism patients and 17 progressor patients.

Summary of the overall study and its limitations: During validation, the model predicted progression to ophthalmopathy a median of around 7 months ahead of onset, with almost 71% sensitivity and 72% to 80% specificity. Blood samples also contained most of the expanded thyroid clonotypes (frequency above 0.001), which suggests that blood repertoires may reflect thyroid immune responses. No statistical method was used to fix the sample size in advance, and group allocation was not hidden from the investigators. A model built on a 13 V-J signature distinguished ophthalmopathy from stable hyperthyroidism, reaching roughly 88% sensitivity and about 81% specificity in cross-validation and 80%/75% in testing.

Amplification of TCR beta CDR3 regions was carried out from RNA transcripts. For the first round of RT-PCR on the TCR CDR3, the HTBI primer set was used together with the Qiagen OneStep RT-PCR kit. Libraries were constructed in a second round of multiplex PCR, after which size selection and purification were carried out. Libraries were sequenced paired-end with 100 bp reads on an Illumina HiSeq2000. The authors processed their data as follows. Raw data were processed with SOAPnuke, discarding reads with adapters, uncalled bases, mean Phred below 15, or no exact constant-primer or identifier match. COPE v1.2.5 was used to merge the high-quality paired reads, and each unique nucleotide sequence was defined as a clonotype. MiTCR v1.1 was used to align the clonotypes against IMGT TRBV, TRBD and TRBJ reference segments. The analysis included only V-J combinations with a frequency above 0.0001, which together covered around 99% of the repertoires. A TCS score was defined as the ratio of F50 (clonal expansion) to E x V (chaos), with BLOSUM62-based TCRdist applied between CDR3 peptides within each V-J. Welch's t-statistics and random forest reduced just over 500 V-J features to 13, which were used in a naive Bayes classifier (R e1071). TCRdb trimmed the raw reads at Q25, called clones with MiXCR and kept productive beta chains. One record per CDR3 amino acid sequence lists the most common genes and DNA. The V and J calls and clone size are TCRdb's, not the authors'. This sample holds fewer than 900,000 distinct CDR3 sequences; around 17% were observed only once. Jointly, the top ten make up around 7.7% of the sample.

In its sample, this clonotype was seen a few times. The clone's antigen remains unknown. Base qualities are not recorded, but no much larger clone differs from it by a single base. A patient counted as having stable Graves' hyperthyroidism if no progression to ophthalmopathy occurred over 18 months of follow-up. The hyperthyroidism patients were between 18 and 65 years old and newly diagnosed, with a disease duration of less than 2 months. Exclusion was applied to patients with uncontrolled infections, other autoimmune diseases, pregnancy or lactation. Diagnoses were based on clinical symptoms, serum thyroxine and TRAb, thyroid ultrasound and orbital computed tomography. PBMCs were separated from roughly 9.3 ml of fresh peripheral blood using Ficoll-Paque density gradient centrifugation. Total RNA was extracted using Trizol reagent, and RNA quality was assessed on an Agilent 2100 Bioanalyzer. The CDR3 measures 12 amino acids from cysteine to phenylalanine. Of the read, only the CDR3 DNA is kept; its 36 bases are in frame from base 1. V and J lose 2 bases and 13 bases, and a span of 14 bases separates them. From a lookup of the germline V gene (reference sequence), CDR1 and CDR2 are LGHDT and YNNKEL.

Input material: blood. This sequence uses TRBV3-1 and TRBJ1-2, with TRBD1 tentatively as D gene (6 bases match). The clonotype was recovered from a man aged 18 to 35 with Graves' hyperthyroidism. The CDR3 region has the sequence CASSQRDTGVTF. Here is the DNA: TGTGCCAGCAGCCAAAGGGACACGGGAGTCACCTTC.